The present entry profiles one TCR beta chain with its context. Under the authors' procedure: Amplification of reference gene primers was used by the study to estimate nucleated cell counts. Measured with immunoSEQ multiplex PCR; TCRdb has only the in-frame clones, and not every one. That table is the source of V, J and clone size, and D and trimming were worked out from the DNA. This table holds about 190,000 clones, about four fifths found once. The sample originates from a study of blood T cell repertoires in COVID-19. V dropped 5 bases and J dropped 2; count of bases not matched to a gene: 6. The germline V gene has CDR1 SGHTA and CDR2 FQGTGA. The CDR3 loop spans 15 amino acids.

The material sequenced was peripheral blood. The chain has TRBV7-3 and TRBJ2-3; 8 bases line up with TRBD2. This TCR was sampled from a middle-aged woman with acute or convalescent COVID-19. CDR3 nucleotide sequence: TGTGCCAGCAGCCCGGGGGGGTGGTACACAGATACGCAGTATTTT. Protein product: CASSPGGWYTDTQYF.